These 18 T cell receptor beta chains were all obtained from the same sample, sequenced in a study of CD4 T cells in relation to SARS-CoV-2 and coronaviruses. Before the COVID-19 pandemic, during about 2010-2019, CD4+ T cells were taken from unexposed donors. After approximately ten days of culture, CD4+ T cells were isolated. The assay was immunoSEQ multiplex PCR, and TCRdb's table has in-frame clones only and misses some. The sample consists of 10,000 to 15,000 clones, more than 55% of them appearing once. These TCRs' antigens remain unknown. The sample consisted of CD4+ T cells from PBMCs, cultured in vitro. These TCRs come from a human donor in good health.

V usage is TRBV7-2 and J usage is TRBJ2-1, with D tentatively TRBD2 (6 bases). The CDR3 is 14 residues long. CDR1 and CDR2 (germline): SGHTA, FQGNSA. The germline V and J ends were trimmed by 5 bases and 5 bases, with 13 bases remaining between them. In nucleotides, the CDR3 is TGTGCCAGCAGCCCCCCGGGACTCCACAATGAGCAGTTCTTC. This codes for CASSPPGLHNEQFF.

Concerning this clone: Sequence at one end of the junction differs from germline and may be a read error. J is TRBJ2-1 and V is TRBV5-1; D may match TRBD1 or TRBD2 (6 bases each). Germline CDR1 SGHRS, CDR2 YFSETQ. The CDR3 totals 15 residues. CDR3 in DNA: TGCGCCAGCAGTTTGGAGGGGGGCTCCTACAATGAGCAGTTCTTC. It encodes CASSLEGGSYNEQFF.

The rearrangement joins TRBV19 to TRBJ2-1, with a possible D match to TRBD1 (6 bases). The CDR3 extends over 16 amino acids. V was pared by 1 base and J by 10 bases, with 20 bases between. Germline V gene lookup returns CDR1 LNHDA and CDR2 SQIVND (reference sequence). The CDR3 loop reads CASSIGSRGPVTEQFF. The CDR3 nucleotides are TGTGCCAGTAGTATAGGGTCCAGGGGTCCGGTGACCGAGCAGTTCTTC.

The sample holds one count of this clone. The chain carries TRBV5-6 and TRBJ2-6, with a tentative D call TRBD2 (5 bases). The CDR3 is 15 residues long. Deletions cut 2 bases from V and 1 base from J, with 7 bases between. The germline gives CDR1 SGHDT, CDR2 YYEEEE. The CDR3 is CASSFRGSGANVLTF. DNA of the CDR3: TGTGCCAGCAGCTTTCGGGGATCTGGGGCCAACGTCCTGACTTTC.

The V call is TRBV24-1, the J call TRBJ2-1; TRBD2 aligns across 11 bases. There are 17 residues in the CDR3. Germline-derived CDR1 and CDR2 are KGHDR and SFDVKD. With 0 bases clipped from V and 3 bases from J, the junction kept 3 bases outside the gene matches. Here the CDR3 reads CATSDLPTSGSYNEQFF. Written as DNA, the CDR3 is TGTGCCACCAGTGATTTGCCCACTAGCGGGAGCTACAATGAGCAGTTCTTC.

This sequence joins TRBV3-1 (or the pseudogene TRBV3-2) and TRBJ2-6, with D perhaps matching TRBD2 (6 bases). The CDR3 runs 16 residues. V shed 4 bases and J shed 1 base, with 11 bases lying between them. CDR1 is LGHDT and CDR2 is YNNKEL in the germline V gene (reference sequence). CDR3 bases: TGTGCCAGCAGCCCGAGGGCGGGATCTGGGGCCAACGTCCTGACTTTC. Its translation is CASSPRAGSGANVLTF.

The CDR3 bases are TGTGCCAGCAGCGTAGGTAGCGGAGGACCCTACGAGCAGTACTTC. Protein product: CASSVGSGGPYEQYF. The gene calls are TRBV9 and TRBJ2-7; possible D gene TRBD2, 6 bases. In germline, CDR1 is SGDLS, CDR2 YYNGEE. V lost 0 bases, J lost 2 bases, and 12 bases lay in between. The CDR3 has 15 amino acids.

The CDR3 sequence: CASSAPQGLNEKLFF. The DNA for the CDR3 is TGTGCCAGCAGCGCACCACAGGGCCTGAATGAAAAACTGTTTTTT. The V gene is TRBV7-9, the J gene TRBJ1-4; possible D gene TRBD1, 6 bases. Germline V lookup: CDR1 SEHNR, CDR2 FQNEAQ (reference sequence). The CDR3 length is 15 residues. Trimming cost V 5 bases and J 5 bases, with 15 bases left between them. The entire variable domain, with the rest obtained from reference TRBV7-9 and TRBJ1-4, is as follows: DTGVSQNPRHKITKRGQNVTFRCDPISEHNRLYWYRQTLGQGPEFLTYFQNEAQLEKSRLLSDRFSAERPKGSFSTLEIQRTEQGDSAMYLCASSAPQGLNEKLFFGSGTQLSVL.

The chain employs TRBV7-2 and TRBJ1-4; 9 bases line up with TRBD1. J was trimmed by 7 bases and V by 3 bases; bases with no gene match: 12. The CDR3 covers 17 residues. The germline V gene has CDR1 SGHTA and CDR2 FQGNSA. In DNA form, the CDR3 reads TGTGCCAGCAGCTTTATACCACCCGGGACAGGGACTGAAAAACTGTTTTTT. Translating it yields CASSFIPPGTGTEKLFF.

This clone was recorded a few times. CDR3 amino acids: CASSQGTVYEQFF. CDR3 in DNA: TGTGCCAGCAGCCAAGGCACGGTGTATGAGCAGTTCTTC. The rearrangement links TRBV3-1 (or the pseudogene TRBV3-2) to TRBJ2-1, with D unresolved. The germline V gene has CDR1 LGHDT and CDR2 YNNKEL (reference sequence). With 1 base removed from V and 8 bases from J, the gap between germline ends came to 9 bases. CDR3 length equals 13 residues.

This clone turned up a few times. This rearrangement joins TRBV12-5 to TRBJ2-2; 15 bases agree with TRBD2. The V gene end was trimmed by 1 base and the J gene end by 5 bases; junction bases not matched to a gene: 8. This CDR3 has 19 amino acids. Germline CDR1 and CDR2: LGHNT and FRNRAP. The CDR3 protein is CASGLGRGLAGGETGELFF. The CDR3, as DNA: TGTGCTAGTGGTTTGGGGAGGGGACTAGCGGGAGGCGAAACCGGGGAGCTGTTTTTT.

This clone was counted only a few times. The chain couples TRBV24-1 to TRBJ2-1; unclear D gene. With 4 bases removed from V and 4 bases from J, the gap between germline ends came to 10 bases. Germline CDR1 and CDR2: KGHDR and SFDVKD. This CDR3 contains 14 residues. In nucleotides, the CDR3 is TGTGCCACCAGTGAAAGGCCGTTGTACAATGAGCAGTTCTTC. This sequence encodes CATSERPLYNEQFF.

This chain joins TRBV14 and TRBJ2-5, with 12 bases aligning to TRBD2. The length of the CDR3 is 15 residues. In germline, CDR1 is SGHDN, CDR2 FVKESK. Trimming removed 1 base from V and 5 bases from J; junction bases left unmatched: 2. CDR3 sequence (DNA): TGTGCCAGCAGCCAAGGACTAGCGGGGGTGGAGACCCAGTACTTC. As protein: CASSQGLAGVETQYF.

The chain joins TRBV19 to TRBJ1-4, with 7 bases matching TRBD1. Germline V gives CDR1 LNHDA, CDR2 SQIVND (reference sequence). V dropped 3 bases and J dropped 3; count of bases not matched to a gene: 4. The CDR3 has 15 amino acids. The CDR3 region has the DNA TGTGCCAGTAGTATCCAGGGGGAGGCTAATGAAAAACTGTTTTTT. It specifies CASSIQGEANEKLFF.

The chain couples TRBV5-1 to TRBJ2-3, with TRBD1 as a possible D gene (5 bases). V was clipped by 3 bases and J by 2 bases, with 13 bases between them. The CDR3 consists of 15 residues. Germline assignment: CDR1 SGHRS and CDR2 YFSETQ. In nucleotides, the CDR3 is TGCGCCAGCAGCTCTTCTCAGGGAACCACAGATACGCAGTATTTT. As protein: CASSSSQGTTDTQYF.

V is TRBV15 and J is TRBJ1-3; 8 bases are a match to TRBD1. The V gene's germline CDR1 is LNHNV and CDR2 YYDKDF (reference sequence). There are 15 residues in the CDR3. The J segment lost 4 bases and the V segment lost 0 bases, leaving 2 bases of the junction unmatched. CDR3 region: CATSREAGGGNTIYF. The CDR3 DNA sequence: TGTGCCACCAGCAGAGAAGCAGGGGGCGGAAACACCATATATTTT. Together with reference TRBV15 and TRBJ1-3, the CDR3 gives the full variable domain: DAMVIQNPRYQVTQFGKPVTLSCSQTLNHNVMYWYQQKSSQAPKLLFHYYDKDFNNEADTPDNFQSRRPNTSFCFLDIRSPGLGDTAMYLCATSREAGGGNTIYFGEGSWLTVV.

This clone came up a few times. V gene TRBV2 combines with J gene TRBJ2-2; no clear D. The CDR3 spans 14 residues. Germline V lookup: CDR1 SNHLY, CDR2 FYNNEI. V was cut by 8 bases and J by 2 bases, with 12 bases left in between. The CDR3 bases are TGTGCCAGCCTAAGGGCTGCCAACACCGGGGAGCTGTTTTTT. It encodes CASLRAANTGELFF.

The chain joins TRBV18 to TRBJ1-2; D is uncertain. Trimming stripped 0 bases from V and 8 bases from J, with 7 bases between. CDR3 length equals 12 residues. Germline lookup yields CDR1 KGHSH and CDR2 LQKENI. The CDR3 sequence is CASSPPDEGYTF. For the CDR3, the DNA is TGTGCCAGCTCACCACCGGACGAGGGCTACACCTTC.